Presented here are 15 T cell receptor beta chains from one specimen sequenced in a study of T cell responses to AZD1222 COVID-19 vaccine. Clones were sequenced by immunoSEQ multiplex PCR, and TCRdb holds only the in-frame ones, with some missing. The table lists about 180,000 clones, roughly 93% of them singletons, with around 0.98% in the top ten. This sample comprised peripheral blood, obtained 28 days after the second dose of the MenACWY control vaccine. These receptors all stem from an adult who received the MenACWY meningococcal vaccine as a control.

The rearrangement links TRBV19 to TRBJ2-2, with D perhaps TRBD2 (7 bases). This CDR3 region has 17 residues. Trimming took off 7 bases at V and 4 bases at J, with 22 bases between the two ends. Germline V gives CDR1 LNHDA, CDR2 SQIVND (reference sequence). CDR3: CASTVGGLISGTGELFF. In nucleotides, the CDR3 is TGTGCCAGTACCGTGGGGGGGCTAATTTCGGGCACCGGGGAGCTGTTTTTT.

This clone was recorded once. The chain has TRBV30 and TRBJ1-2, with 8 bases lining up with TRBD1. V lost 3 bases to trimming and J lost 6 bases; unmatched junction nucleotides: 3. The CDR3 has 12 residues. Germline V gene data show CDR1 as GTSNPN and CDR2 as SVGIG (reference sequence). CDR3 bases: TGTGCCTGGAGACAGGACAGGGATGGCTACACCTTC. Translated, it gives CAWRQDRDGYTF.

The CDR3 DNA reads as TGTGCCAGCAGTCCGACAGAGAACACTGAAGCTTTCTTT. It codes for CASSPTENTEAFF. The chain is built from TRBV6-6 and TRBJ1-1, with D perhaps matching TRBD1 (5 bases). The CDR3 extends over 13 amino acids. Between the trimmed V and J ends, which lost 5 bases and 1 base, there was a span of 8 bases. The germline gives CDR1 MNHNY, CDR2 SVGAGI (reference sequence).

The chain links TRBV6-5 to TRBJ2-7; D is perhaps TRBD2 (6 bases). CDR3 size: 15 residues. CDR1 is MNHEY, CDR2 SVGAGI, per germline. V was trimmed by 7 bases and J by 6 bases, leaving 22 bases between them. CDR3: CASIPSHGRFTEQYF. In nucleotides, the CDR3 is TGTGCCAGCATTCCTTCCCACGGGAGATTTACCGAGCAGTACTTC.

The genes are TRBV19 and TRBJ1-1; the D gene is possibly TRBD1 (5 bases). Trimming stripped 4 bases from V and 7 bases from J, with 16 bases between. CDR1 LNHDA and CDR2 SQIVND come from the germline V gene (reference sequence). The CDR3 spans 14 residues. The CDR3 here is CASSSDARAYEAFF. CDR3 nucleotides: TGTGCCAGTAGTAGCGACGCCAGGGCATATGAAGCTTTCTTT.

CDR3 sequence: CASSSRLAGADTQYF. The CDR3 nucleotides are TGTGCCAGCAGTTCGAGACTAGCGGGTGCAGATACGCAGTATTTT. The rearrangement joins TRBV27 to TRBJ2-3; TRBD2 aligns across 10 bases. Germline-derived CDR1 and CDR2 are MNHEY and SMNVEV (reference sequence). CDR3 length equals 15 residues. With 4 bases clipped from V and 4 bases from J, the junction kept 5 bases outside the gene matches.

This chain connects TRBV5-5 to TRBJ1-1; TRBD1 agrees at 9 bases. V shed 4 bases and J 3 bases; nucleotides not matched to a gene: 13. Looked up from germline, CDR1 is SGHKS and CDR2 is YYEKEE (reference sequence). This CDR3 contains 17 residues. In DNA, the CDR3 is TGTGCCAGCAGCCCATATAGATCCGGGACAGGGTACACTGAAGCTTTCTTT. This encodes CASSPYRSGTGYTEAFF.

CDR3 loop: CASSLRGNTEAFF. CDR3 in DNA: TGTGCCAGCAGCTTAAGGGGGAACACTGAAGCTTTCTTT. The chain combines TRBV7-8 with TRBJ1-1; tentatively, D is TRBD1 (5 bases). From germline, CDR1 is SGHVS and CDR2 FQNEAQ. V was cut by 2 bases and J by 1 base, with 5 bases left in between. The CDR3 totals 13 residues.

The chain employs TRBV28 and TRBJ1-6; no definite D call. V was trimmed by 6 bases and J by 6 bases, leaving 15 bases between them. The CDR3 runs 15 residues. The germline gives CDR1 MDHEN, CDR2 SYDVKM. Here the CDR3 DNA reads TGTGCCAGCAGCTTCTTGTCTGAGGGTAATTCACCCCTCCACTTT. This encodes CASSFLSEGNSPLHF.

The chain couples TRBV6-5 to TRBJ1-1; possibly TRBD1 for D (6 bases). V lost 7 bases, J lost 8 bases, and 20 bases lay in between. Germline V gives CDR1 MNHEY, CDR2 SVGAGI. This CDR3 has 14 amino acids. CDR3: CASTTYRGGAEAFF. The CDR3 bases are TGTGCCAGCACCACATATCGAGGGGGGGCAGAAGCTTTCTTT.

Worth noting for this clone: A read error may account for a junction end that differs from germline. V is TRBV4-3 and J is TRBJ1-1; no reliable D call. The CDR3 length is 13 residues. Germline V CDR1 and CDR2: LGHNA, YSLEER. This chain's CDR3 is CASSQEPNSEAFF. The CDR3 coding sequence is TGCGCCAGCAGCCAAGAGCCTAACAGTGAAGCTTTCTTT.

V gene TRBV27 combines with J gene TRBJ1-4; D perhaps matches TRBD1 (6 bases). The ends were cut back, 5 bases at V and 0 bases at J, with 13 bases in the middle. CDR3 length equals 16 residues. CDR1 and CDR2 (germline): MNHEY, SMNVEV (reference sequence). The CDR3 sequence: CASSGGGLSTNEKLFF. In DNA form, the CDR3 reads TGTGCCAGCAGTGGAGGGGGGCTTTCAACTAATGAAAAACTGTTTTTT.

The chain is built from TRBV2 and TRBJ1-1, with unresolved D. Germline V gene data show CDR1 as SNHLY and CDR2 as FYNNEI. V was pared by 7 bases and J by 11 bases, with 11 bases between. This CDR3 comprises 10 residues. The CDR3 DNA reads TGTGCCAGCATAGCGGGGTGGGCTTTCTTT. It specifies CASIAGWAFF.

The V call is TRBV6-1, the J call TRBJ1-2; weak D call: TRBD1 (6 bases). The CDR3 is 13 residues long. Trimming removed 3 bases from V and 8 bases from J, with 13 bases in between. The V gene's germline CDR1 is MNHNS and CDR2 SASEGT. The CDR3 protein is CASSDRGTGGYTF. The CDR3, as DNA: TGTGCCAGCAGTGACAGGGGTACGGGGGGCTACACCTTC.

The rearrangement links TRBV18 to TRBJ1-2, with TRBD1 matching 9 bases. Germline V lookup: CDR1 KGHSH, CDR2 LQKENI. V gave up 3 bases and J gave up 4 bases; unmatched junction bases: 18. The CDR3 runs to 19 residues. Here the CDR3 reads CASSPYATGGAGSGYGYTF. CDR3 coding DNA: TGTGCCAGCTCACCGTACGCTACAGGGGGCGCAGGGTCCGGCTATGGCTACACCTTC.